Below are 10 T cell receptor beta chains sequenced from a single sample in a study of cytomegalovirus exposure and HLA in healthy donors. The PCR ran on 60 Vbeta and 13 Jbeta primers. The assay was immunoSEQ multiplex PCR, and TCRdb's table has in-frame clones only and misses some. The sample has around 130,000 clones, around 83% seen once. Sequencing used PBMCs. These receptors all come from a girl aged 2-10 years in good health and CMV-seronegative.

The chain links TRBV4-2 to TRBJ2-5, with 8 positions matching TRBD2. V was clipped by 0 bases and J by 3 bases; unmatched bases: 3. The germline CDR1 and CDR2 sequences are LGHNA and YNFKEQ. The CDR3 has 15 residues. The CDR3 reads CASSQESGGEETQYF. The CDR3 DNA is TGTGCCAGCAGCCAAGAAAGCGGGGGCGAAGAGACCCAGTACTTC.

This clone occurred a few times. This sequence joins TRBV27 and TRBJ1-1, with D tentatively TRBD1 (6 bases). This CDR3 contains 18 residues. Trimming left V 5 bases short and J 0 bases short, with 22 bases between. Germline loops: CDR1 MNHEY, CDR2 SMNVEV (reference sequence). The CDR3 reads CASSRSPALTGLNTEAFF. CDR3 nucleotide sequence: TGTGCCAGCAGTCGCTCGCCGGCCTTGACAGGTTTGAACACTGAAGCTTTCTTT.

The chain is built from TRBV7-9 and TRBJ2-1, with unresolved D. Trimming left V 0 bases short and J 0 bases short, with 9 bases between. CDR1 SEHNR and CDR2 FQNEAQ come from the germline V gene (reference sequence). The CDR3 runs to 16 residues. The CDR3 nucleotides are TGTGCCAGCAGCTTAGCTGCCAGATACTCCTACAATGAGCAGTTCTTC. Amino acids: CASSLAARYSYNEQFF.

The count of this clone is one. This chain links TRBV7-9 with TRBJ2-1, with 9 positions matching TRBD2. This CDR3 has 16 amino acids. Trimming took 4 bases from V and 8 from J; bases not matched to a gene: 12. Germline CDR1 reads SEHNR; CDR2 reads FQNEAQ (reference sequence). The CDR3 region is CASSSPGTSNAYEQFF. The CDR3 region has the DNA TGTGCCAGCAGCTCCCCCGGGACTAGCAATGCGTATGAGCAGTTCTTC.

This clone is judged medium-sized. The gene calls are TRBV15 and TRBJ2-1, with D perhaps matching TRBD1 (6 bases). This CDR3 comprises 16 residues. Trimming cost V 3 bases and J 5 bases, with 17 bases left between them. The V gene's germline CDR1 is LNHNV and CDR2 YYDKDF (reference sequence). CDR3 coding DNA: TGTGCCACCAGCAGCCTCGAGGGGGACCAACACAATGAGCAGTTCTTC. Its protein product is CATSSLEGDQHNEQFF.

The V gene is TRBV7-9, the J gene TRBJ1-4; 9 positions match TRBD1. The CDR3 has 14 amino acids. The germline V gene has CDR1 SEHNR and CDR2 FQNEAQ (reference sequence). The V segment lost 5 bases and the J segment 6 bases; nucleotides outside the gene matches: 4. Here the CDR3 reads CASSQRTGDEKLFF. CDR3 in DNA: TGTGCCAGCAGCCAACGGACAGGGGATGAAAAACTGTTTTTT.

In this sample, this clone turned up a few times. The V call is TRBV28, the J call TRBJ1-1, with D unclear. Germline V gene data show CDR1 as MDHEN and CDR2 as SYDVKM. V lost 2 bases to trimming and J lost 4 bases, with 11 bases between them. CDR3 length equals 14 residues. The CDR3 coding sequence is TGTGCCAGCAGTTTAAGAGAGGAGTTCACTGAAGCTTTCTTT. Encoded protein: CASSLREEFTEAFF.

The rearrangement links TRBV9 to TRBJ2-5; TRBD2 might be the D (5 bases). Germline values: CDR1 SGDLS, CDR2 YYNGEE. This CDR3 has 14 residues. V shed 0 bases and J shed 7 bases, with 13 bases lying between them. The CDR3 DNA reads as TGTGCCAGCAGCGTAGCCGGAGCGGAAGGGACCCAGTACTTC. This codes for CASSVAGAEGTQYF.

To note about this clone: Additional DNA sequences in this sample encode the identical CDR3. The chain carries TRBV6-5 and TRBJ1-1; 8 bases are a match to TRBD1. This CDR3 region has 16 residues. V dropped 2 bases and J dropped 0; count of bases not matched to a gene: 5. The germline CDR1 and CDR2 sequences are MNHEY and SVGAGI. In DNA form, the CDR3 reads TGTGCCAGCAGTTACGAGGGGACAGGATTGAACACTGAAGCTTTCTTT. It yields the protein CASSYEGTGLNTEAFF.

This clone was picked up one time. This sequence joins TRBV12-5 and TRBJ2-2; 10 bases agree with TRBD1. Trimming cost V 4 bases and J 17 bases; bases outside gene matches: 13. CDR3 size: 14 residues. CDR1 and CDR2 (germline): LGHNT, FRNRAP. The CDR3 bases are TGTGCTAGTGGTTCGATTCCGGGACAGGGGTACCCCTTTTTT. This sequence encodes CASGSIPGQGYPFF.